This T cell receptor (beta chain) comes out of a study of T cell responses to AZD1222 COVID-19 vaccine. Regarding the study as a whole: Unmutated variant regions reportedly attract nearly half of all spike-specific TCRs. In all cases, repertoires were sampled only after the peak T cell response.

Measured with immunoSEQ multiplex PCR; TCRdb has only the in-frame clones, and not every one. This table has 150,000 or so clones, roughly 92% appearing once. The CDR3 has 18 amino acids. Looked up from germline, CDR1 is MGHRA and CDR2 is YSYEKL. J was trimmed by 5 bases and V by 3 bases; bases with no gene match: 16. A word on this clone: Its antigen is unidentified.

The receptor's source is an adult in good health. Sequenced here: peripheral blood, sampled on day 0 of AZD1222 vaccination. V usage is TRBV4-1 and J usage is TRBJ1-5; 7 bases map to TRBD1. Here the CDR3 reads CASSQDGQVTFQYQPQHF. The DNA of the CDR3 is TGCGCCAGCAGCCAGGACGGACAGGTCACTTTTCAATATCAGCCCCAGCATTTT.